This T cell receptor (beta chain) is drawn from a study of blood T cells in healthy people across ages. Together with a sample-barcoded 5' primer, a J-beta primer mix was included in a second PCR lasting roughly 6 to 12 cycles. TCRdb reprocessed the 5' RACE reads via MiXCR and lists one record per CDR3 protein. The table has about a million distinct CDR3 sequences, about 48% seen once; the top ten hold around 15%. The sequence was collected from a man aged 25-40 years in good health. What was sequenced was blood.

The CDR3 protein is CASSPRTSPTDTQYF. The CDR3 coding sequence is TGTGCCAGTAGTCCCCGGACTAGCCCGACAGATACGCAGTATTTT. This sequence joins TRBV19 and TRBJ2-3; 8 bases are a match to TRBD2. The V segment lost 5 bases and the J segment 3 bases; nucleotides outside the gene matches: 7. This CDR3 contains 15 residues. Germline V lookup: CDR1 LNHDA, CDR2 SQIVND (reference sequence).